A selection of T cell receptor beta chains follows, all from one sample in a study of blood T cell repertoires in COVID-19. Assay used: immunoSEQ multiplex PCR; TCRdb lists only in-frame clones, some missing. The sample has 270,000 or so clones, 89% seen once. Material: peripheral blood. These TCRs come from a woman between 35 and 50 years old who had recovered from COVID-19. Both conserved end residues are part of each CDR3. A D gene is named only where the DNA matches it firmly. Size values are once, few and many counts, or a class for expanded clones, and some rows have none.

d_call,v_call,clone_size,j_call,cdr3_aa,cdr3_nt
TRBD1,TRBV19,-,TRBJ2-4,CASSKQGTLKNIQYF,TGTGCCAGTAGTAAACAGGGGACACTCAAAAACATTCAGTACTTC
-,TRBV13,-,TRBJ2-7,CASSFRGPYEQYF,TGTGCCAGCAGCTTTAGGGGTCCCTACGAGCAGTACTTC
-,TRBV7-2,-,TRBJ1-5,CASSLMAGSGDQPQHF,TGTGCCAGCAGCTTAATGGCCGGGAGCGGGGATCAGCCCCAGCATTTT
TRBD2,TRBV4-1,-,TRBJ2-3,CASSRVSGRAGADTQYF,TGCGCCAGCAGCCGGGTAAGCGGGAGGGCCGGCGCAGATACGCAGTATTTT
TRBD2,TRBV5-1,-,TRBJ2-3,CASSLALAGAGTDTQYF,TGCGCCAGCAGCTTGGCGCTAGCGGGAGCTGGCACAGATACGCAGTATTTT
TRBD1,TRBV6-5,once,TRBJ1-2,CASRGTGVYGYTF,TGTGCCAGCAGAGGGACAGGGGTCTATGGCTACACCTTC
-,TRBV29-1,-,TRBJ1-3,CSVAVVDTIYF,TGCAGCGTCGCGGTGGTCGACACCATATATTTT
-,TRBV19,-,TRBJ2-5,CASSIGLTSQETQYF,TGTGCCAGTAGTATAGGGCTCACTAGTCAAGAGACCCAGTACTTC
-,TRBV6-5,few,TRBJ1-4,CASSSYPGQEKLFF,TGTGCCAGCAGCTCTTACCCAGGACAGGAAAAACTGTTTTTT
-,TRBV2,once,TRBJ1-4,CASNRVYEKLFF,TGTGCCAGCAACAGGGTGTATGAAAAACTGTTTTTT
-,TRBV7-9,-,TRBJ1-5,CASSPGSNQPQHF,TGTGCCAGCAGCCCCGGTAGCAATCAGCCCCAGCATTTT
-,TRBV6-1,-,TRBJ1-2,CASSESPGGDYGYTF,TGTGCCAGCAGTGAATCCCCGGGGGGCGACTATGGCTACACCTTC
TRBD2,TRBV6-5,-,TRBJ2-5,CASSYFGTSETQYF,TGTGCCAGCAGTTATTTCGGGACTAGCGAGACCCAGTACTTC
-,TRBV6-5,-,TRBJ2-2,CASRGRGGYTGELFF,TGTGCCAGCAGGGGACGTGGGGGGTACACCGGGGAGCTGTTTTTT
-,TRBV30,-,TRBJ1-1,CAWSVLRGRNTEAFF,TGTGCCTGGAGTGTACTAAGGGGGAGGAACACTGAAGCTTTCTTT
-,TRBV19,few,TRBJ1-3,CASSKEPHSGNTIYF,TGTGCCAGTAGTAAGGAGCCTCACTCTGGAAACACCATATATTTT
TRBD2,TRBV7-7,few,TRBJ2-1,CASSRSGGAYNEQFF,TGTGCCAGCAGCCGTAGCGGGGGGGCCTACAATGAGCAGTTCTTC
-,TRBV5-1,few,TRBJ2-7,CASSFQGSGHYEQYF,TGCGCCAGCAGCTTTCAGGGGTCGGGTCACTACGAGCAGTACTTC
-,TRBV28,-,TRBJ1-2,CASITPGRGAGYTF,TGTGCCAGCATCACCCCGGGCAGGGGAGCTGGCTACACCTTC
-,TRBV28,many,TRBJ1-6,CASSLTTSNSPLHF,TGTGCCAGCAGTCTGACAACCTCGAATTCACCCCTCCACTTT
-,TRBV15,-,TRBJ2-1,CATSREPDKYNEQFF,TGTGCCACCAGCAGAGAACCGGACAAGTACAATGAGCAGTTCTTC
TRBD1,TRBV5-6,-,TRBJ1-2,CASSYTGDYGYTF,TGTGCCAGCAGTTATACAGGGGACTATGGCTACACCTTC
-,TRBV27,-,TRBJ2-1,CASSLWGRSSYNEQFF,TGTGCCAGCAGTTTATGGGGGCGCAGCTCCTACAATGAGCAGTTCTTC
-,TRBV11-3,-,TRBJ2-3,CASSLVGGDTQYF,TGTGCCAGCAGCCTCGTAGGGGGAGATACGCAGTATTTT
TRBD1,TRBV5-4,-,TRBJ2-1,CASSPDRVGEQFF,TGTGCCAGCAGCCCCGACAGGGTCGGTGAGCAGTTCTTC
-,TRBV5-6,-,TRBJ2-7,CASSPRHFSYEQYF,TGTGCCAGCAGCCCTCGACACTTCTCCTACGAGCAGTACTTC